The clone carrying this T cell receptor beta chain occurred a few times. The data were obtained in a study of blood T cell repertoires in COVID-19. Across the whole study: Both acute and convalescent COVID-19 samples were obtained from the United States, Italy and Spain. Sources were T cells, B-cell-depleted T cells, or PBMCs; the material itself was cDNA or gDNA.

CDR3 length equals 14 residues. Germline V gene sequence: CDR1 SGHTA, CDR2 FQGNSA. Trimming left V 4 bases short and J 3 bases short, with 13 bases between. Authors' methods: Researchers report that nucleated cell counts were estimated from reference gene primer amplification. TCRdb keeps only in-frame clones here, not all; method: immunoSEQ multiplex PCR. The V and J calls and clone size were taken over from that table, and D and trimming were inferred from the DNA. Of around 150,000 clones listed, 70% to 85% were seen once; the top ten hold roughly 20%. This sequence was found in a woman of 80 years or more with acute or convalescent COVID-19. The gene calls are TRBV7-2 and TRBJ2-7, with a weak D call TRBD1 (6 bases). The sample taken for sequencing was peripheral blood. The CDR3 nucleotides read TGTGCCAGCAGCTGGATCGGGACATACTACGAGCAGTACTTC. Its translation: CASSWIGTYYEQYF.